These 3 T cell receptor beta chains originate from one sample sequenced in a study of T cell changes during pregnancy in multiple sclerosis. Clones were read by immunoSEQ multiplex PCR, and TCRdb kept only the in-frame ones, dropping some. Among about 20,000 clones, 88% were seen once, and the ten largest hold 7%. The sequencing here drew on CD8+ T cells from peripheral blood mononuclear cells, taken in the third trimester of pregnancy. The receptors stem from a female donor in good health, enrolled as a control in a pregnancy study.

The rearrangement uses TRBV13 and TRBJ2-1, with TRBD1 as a possible D gene (5 bases). Per the germline V gene, CDR1 is PRHDT and CDR2 is FYEKMQ (reference sequence). Between the trimmed V and J ends, which lost 1 base and 5 bases, there was a span of 9 bases. The CDR3 loop spans 14 amino acids. CDR3 amino acids: CASSLAQVNNEQFF. The CDR3, as DNA: TGTGCCAGCAGCTTAGCACAGGTTAACAATGAGCAGTTCTTC. Full variable domain (outside the CDR3, taken from reference TRBV13 and TRBJ2-1): AAGVIQSPRHLIKEKRETATLKCYPIPRHDTVYWYQQGPGQDPQFLISFYEKMQSDKGSIPDRFSAQQFSDYHSELNMSSLELGDSALYFCASSLAQVNNEQFFGPGTRLTVL.

This sequence joins TRBV4-1 and TRBJ1-6; D call uncertain. V was clipped by 1 base and J by 8 bases, with 9 bases between them. The germline CDR1 and CDR2 sequences are MGHRA and YSYEKL. This CDR3 is built from 14 residues. The CDR3 is CASSQVWSDSPLHF. The CDR3 DNA reads TGCGCCAGCAGCCAAGTTTGGTCGGATTCACCCCTCCACTTT.

The J gene is TRBJ2-2, the V gene TRBV11-2; D is undetermined. The CDR3 runs to 16 residues. Trimming left V 1 base short and J 2 bases short, with 11 bases between. CDR1 SGHAT and CDR2 FQNNGV come from the germline V gene. The CDR3 nucleotides read TGTGCCAGCAGCTTAGGGGCGACAACAAACACCGGGGAGCTGTTTTTT. Translation: CASSLGATTNTGELFF.